This TCR beta chain was sequenced in a study of STAT5B mutations in CD4+ large granular lymphocyte leukemia. In the source study's methods: A productive frequency of 2.59 x 10-5 was the lowest detectable. TCRdb keeps only in-frame clones here, not all; method: immunoSEQ multiplex PCR. The V and J calls and clone size were taken over from that table, and D and trimming were inferred from the DNA. The repertoire includes 30,000 to 35,000 clones, about four fifths of them detected once, and 4% to 4.5% sits in the top ten. There are a few counts of this clone. Its antigen is not known. The CDR3 is made up of 13 amino acids. V lost 4 bases and J 8 bases, leaving 14 bases between the germline ends. Germline V lookup: CDR1 MNHNS, CDR2 SASEGT. General observations from the study: Without putative leukemic clones, patient CD4-sorted repertoires remained more clonal than healthy CD4+ repertoires.

The clonotype comes from a human donor in good health. This chain links TRBV6-1 with TRBJ1-2; tentatively, D is TRBD1 (5 bases). The sequenced material came from CD4+ T cells from blood buffy coats. Written as DNA, the CDR3 is TGTGCCAGCAGTGCGGAACAGGTTAGAGGCTACACCTTC. It translates to CASSAEQVRGYTF.